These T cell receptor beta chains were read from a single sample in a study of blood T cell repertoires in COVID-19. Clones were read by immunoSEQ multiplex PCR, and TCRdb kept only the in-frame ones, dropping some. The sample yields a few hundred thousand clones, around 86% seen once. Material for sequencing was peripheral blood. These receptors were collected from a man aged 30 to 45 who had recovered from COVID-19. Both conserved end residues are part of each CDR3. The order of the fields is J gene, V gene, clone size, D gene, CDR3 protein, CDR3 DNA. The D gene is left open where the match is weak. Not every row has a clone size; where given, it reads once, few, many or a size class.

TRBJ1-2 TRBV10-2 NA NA CAILIYENGANYGYTF TGCGCCATCCTAATTTACGAAAACGGAGCTAACTATGGCTACACCTTC
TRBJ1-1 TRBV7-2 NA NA CASSPPAHPNTEAFF TGTGCCAGCAGCCCACCCGCACATCCGAACACTGAAGCTTTCTTT
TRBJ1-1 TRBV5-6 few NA CASTPPSNTEAFF TGTGCCAGCACCCCCCCCTCGAACACTGAAGCTTTCTTT
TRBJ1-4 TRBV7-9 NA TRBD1 CASSRGQGGEKLFF TGTGCCAGCAGCCGGGGACAGGGTGGTGAAAAACTGTTTTTT
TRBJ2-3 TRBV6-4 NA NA CASSVGEDSDTQYF TGTGCCAGCAGTGTGGGAGAAGATTCAGATACGCAGTATTTT
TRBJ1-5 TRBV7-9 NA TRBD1 CASSRTGGGQPQHF TGTGCCAGCAGTCGGACAGGGGGCGGTCAGCCCCAGCATTTT
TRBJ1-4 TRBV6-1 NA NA CASSEAGGAGLNEKLFF TGTGCCAGCAGTGAAGCGGGGGGGGCAGGGTTAAACGAAAAACTGTTTTTT
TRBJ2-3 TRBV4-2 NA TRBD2 CASSQGTSGGFDTQYF TGTGCCAGCAGCCAAGGTACCAGCGGGGGGTTTGATACGCAGTATTTT
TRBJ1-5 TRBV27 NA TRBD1 CASQLGQGQGPQHF TGTGCCAGTCAATTAGGACAGGGTCAAGGGCCCCAGCATTTT
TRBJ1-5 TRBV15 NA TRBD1 CATSWDRDQPQHF TGTGCCACCAGCTGGGACAGGGATCAGCCCCAGCATTTT
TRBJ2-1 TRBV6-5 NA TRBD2 CASSWTSGTYNEQFF TGTGCCAGCAGTTGGACTAGCGGTACCTACAATGAGCAGTTCTTC
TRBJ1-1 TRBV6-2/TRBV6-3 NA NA CASSGGWNTEAFF TGTGCCAGCAGTGGCGGTTGGAACACTGAAGCTTTCTTT
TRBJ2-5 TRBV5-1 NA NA CASSLVGGAEETQYF TGCGCCAGCAGCTTGGTCGGGGGAGCGGAGGAGACCCAGTACTTC
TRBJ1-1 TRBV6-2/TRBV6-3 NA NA CASSYSIVQAFF TGTGCCAGCAGTTACTCGATAGTACAAGCTTTCTTT
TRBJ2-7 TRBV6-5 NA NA CASIPPAGSYEQYF TGTGCCAGCATACCCCCGGCGGGGTCCTACGAGCAGTACTTC
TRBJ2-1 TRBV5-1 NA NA CASTSEVEQFF TGCGCCAGCACCTCGGAGGTTGAGCAGTTCTTC
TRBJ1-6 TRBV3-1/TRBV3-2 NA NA CASSLPESPLHF TGTGCCAGCAGCCTTCCGGAGTCACCCCTCCACTTT
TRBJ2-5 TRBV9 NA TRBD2 CASSLGIAGGKETQYF TGTGCCAGCAGCCTCGGGATAGCGGGGGGCAAAGAGACCCAGTACTTC
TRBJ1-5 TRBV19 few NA CAAHSGPYQPQHF TGTGCCGCCCACAGCGGACCATACCAGCCCCAGCATTTT
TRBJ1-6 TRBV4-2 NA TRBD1 CASSSHRGDYNSPLHF TGTGCCAGCAGCTCTCACAGGGGCGACTATAATTCACCCCTCCACTTT
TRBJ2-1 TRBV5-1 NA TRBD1 CASSLRSPGQKNNEQFF TGCGCCAGCAGCTTAAGATCGCCGGGACAGAAAAACAATGAGCAGTTCTTC
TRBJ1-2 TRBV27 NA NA CASSLAGSPNYGYTF TGTGCCAGCAGTTTAGCCGGGAGCCCGAACTATGGCTACACCTTC
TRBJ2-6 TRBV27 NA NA CASSYRSGANVLTF TGTGCCAGCAGTTATCGCTCTGGGGCCAACGTCCTGACTTTC
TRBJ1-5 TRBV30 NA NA CAWSRLLNQPQHF TGTGCCTGGAGCCGACTGCTCAATCAGCCCCAGCATTTT
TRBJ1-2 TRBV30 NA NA CAWGKTRTNYGYTF TGTGCCTGGGGCAAGACACGGACTAACTATGGCTACACCTTC
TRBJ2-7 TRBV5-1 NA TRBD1 CASSLADRAHEQYF TGCGCCAGCAGCTTGGCCGACAGGGCTCACGAGCAGTACTTC
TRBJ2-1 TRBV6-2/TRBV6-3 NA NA CASSAQYPQFF TGTGCCAGCAGTGCACAGTACCCTCAGTTCTTC
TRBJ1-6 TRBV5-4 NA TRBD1 CASSLRQGNSPLHF TGTGCCAGCAGCTTGAGACAGGGAAATTCACCCCTCCACTTT
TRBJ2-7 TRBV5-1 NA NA CASSPITDKSYEQYF TGCGCCAGCAGCCCGATAACAGACAAGTCCTACGAGCAGTACTTC
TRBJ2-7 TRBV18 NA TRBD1 CASSPGQGVDEQYF TGTGCCAGCTCACCGGGACAGGGGGTGGACGAGCAGTACTTC
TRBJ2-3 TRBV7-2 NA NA CASTLTRGGWRGTDTQYF TGTGCCAGCACCCTCACCCGAGGAGGGTGGCGGGGCACAGATACGCAGTATTTT
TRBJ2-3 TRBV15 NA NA CATSRDYNTDTQYF TGTGCCACCAGCAGAGACTATAACACAGATACGCAGTATTTT
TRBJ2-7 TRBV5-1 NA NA CASSGGSVGGTSYEQYF TGCGCCAGCAGCGGAGGTTCGGTCGGCGGGACTTCCTACGAGCAGTACTTC
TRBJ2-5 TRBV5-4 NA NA CASSLVERQETQYF TGTGCCAGCAGCTTGGTGGAGCGTCAAGAGACCCAGTACTTC
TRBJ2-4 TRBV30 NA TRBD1 CAWTYGTAIVQYF TGTGCCTGGACCTACGGGACAGCTATCGTTCAGTACTTC
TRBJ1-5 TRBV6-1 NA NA CASSEASGGVTYQPQHF TGTGCCAGCAGTGAAGCAAGTGGAGGGGTTACTTATCAGCCCCAGCATTTT
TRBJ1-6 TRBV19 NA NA CASSIRPDSISNSPLHF TGTGCCAGTAGTATAAGGCCCGACAGTATAAGTAATTCACCCCTCCACTTT
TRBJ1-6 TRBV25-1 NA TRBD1 CASSSSLRGSYNSPLHF TGTGCCAGCAGTTCGTCCCTCAGGGGGTCCTATAATTCACCCCTCCACTTT
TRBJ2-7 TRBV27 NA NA CASSNLQGLGYEQYF TGTGCCAGCAGTAACCTCCAGGGGCTTGGGTACGAGCAGTACTTC
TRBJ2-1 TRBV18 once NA CASSPILHNEQFF TGTGCCAGCTCACCAATACTGCACAATGAGCAGTTCTTC
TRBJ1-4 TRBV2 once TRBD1 CASRGGTANNEKLFF TGTGCCAGCAGGGGCGGGACAGCTAATAATGAAAAACTGTTTTTT
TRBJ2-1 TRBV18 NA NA CASSRQVNEQFF TGTGCCAGCTCACGACAGGTTAATGAGCAGTTCTTC
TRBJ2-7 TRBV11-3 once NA CASSQRGLRAEQYF TGTGCCAGCAGCCAGAGGGGGTTAAGGGCCGAGCAGTACTTC
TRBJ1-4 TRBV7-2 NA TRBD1 CASSAGTDDNEKLFF TGTGCCAGCAGCGCCGGGACAGACGATAATGAAAAACTGTTTTTT
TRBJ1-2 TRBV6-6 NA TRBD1 CASSHPRTGSRMFQLGYGYTF TGTGCCAGCAGTCACCCCCGGACAGGGAGTCGTATGTTTCAACTGGGCTATGGCTACACCTTC
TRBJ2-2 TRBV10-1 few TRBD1 CASRTGANTGELFF TGCGCCAGCAGGACAGGGGCGAACACCGGGGAGCTGTTTTTT
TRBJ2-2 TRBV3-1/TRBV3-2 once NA CASSQPGGPTGELFF TGTGCCAGCAGCCAACCGGGGGGCCCGACCGGGGAGCTGTTTTTT
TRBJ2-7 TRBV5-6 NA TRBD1 CASSSSGGQYF TGTGCCAGCAGCTCGTCAGGGGGGCAGTACTTC
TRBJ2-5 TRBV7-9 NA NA CASSSNQGQGQETQYF TGTGCCAGCAGTTCGAACCAAGGGCAGGGACAAGAGACCCAGTACTTC
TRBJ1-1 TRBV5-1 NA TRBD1 CASSLASGGQTEAFF TGCGCCAGCAGCTTGGCCTCAGGGGGGCAAACTGAAGCTTTCTTT
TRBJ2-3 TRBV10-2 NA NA CASSEKLGGTDTQYF TGCGCCAGCAGTGAGAAACTAGGAGGGACAGATACGCAGTATTTT
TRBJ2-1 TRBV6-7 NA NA CASSSRAVTLSSYNEQFF TGTGCCAGCAGTTCCCGAGCTGTGACACTGAGCTCCTACAATGAGCAGTTCTTC
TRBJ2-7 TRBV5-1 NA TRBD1 CASSLEGQGSEQYF TGCGCCAGCAGCTTGGAGGGACAGGGTTCCGAGCAGTACTTC
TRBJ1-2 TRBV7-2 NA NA CASSYRERNYGYTF TGTGCCAGCAGCTACAGGGAGAGAAACTATGGCTACACCTTC
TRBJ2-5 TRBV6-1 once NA CASSNSSPETQYF TGTGCCAGCAGCAACAGCAGTCCAGAGACCCAGTACTTC